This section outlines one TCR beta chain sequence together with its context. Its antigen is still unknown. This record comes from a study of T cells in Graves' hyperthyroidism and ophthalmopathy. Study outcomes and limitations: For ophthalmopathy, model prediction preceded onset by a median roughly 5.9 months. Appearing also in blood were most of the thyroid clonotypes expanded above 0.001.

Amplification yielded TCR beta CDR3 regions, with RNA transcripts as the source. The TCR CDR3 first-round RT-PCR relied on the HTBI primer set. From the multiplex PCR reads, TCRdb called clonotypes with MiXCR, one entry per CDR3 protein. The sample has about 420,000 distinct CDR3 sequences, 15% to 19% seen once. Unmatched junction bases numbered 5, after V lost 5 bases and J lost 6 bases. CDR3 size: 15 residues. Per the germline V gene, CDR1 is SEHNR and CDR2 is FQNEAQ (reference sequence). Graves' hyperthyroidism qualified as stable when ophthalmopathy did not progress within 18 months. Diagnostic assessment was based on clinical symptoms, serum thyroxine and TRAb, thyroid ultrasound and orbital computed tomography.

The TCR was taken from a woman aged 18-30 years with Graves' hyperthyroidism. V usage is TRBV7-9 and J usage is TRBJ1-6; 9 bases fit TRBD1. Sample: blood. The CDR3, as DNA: TGTGCCAGCAGCGGGGGGGACAGGGCTAATTCACCCCTCCACTTT. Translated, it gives CASSGGDRANSPLHF. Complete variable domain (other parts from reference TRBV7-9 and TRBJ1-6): DTGVSQNPRHKITKRGQNVTFRCDPISEHNRLYWYRQTLGQGPEFLTYFQNEAQLEKSRLLSDRFSAERPKGSFSTLEIQRTEQGDSAMYLCASSGGDRANSPLHFGNGTRLTVT.